This T cell receptor beta chain was profiled in a study of CD8 T cells in ankylosing spondylitis. Germline trimming cut 11 bases from V and 3 bases from J; bases unmatched to any gene: 9. CDR1 MNHNS and CDR2 SASEGT come from the germline V gene. The CDR3 length is 13 residues. Regarding the study as a whole: There was a TCR beta motif, made of 7 to 9 highly homologous variants, that appeared characteristic of ankylosing spondylitis blood. As for the disease-linked clones, they showed a CD8+ phenotype and occurred at relatively low frequencies in peripheral blood. Disease-linked clones reportedly concentrated significantly in matched ankylosing spondylitis synovial fluid.

Worth noting for this clonotype: The antigen remains unidentified.

Quantitative molecular-barcoded 5'-RACE generated the TCR beta libraries. TCRdb reanalysed the 5' RACE reads using MiXCR and keeps one entry per CDR3 protein. This table has about 360,000 distinct CDR3 sequences, roughly 20% appearing once. The J gene is TRBJ2-7, the V gene TRBV6-1, with 8 bases matching TRBD1. The sequenced sample was blood, either unsorted or a sorted T cell fraction (not recorded which). This TCR was sampled from a male donor with ankylosing spondylitis or in good health (not recorded which). CDR3 residues: CAGMAGGIYEQYF. In DNA form, the CDR3 reads TGTGCCGGCATGGCAGGGGGCATCTACGAGCAGTACTTC.